This paragraph reports one T cell receptor (beta chain). V was clipped by 4 bases and J by 4 bases, with 8 bases between them. Germline V CDR1 and CDR2: SGHRS, YFSETQ. CDR3 length equals 12 residues. Seattle researchers signed up patients amid active infection and tracked them longitudinally. How the authors handled the data: Estimates of nucleated cell counts were drawn from the amplification of reference gene primers. TCRdb's copy holds only in-frame clones and misses some; the assay was immunoSEQ multiplex PCR. V, J and clone size derive from that table, while D and trimming were established from the DNA sequence. The table lists roughly 350,000 clones, 80% to 90% of them singletons. The sample belongs to a study of blood T cell repertoires in COVID-19. About the research overall: There were acute and convalescent COVID-19 samples, and they came from the United States, Italy and Spain. Nucleic acid was either cDNA or gDNA, and it came from T cells, B-cell-depleted T cells, or PBMCs.

Source material: peripheral blood. The chain links TRBV5-1 to TRBJ2-5, with D possibly being TRBD2 (5 bases). The TCR comes from a woman aged 25-40 years with COVID-19, enrolled during active disease. The CDR3 DNA reads as TGCGCCAGCAGCAGGGCGGGAGAGACCCAGTACTTC. It encodes CASSRAGETQYF.